A selection of T cell receptor beta chains follows, all from one sample in a study of Ad26.COV2.S vaccination and SARS-CoV-2 variants. Here immunoSEQ multiplex PCR was the method, and the copy in TCRdb shows in-frame clones only, minus some. The sample shows 300,000 to 400,000 clones, approximately 81% of them seen only once. Sequenced material: peripheral blood, taken in a trial of Ad26.COV2.S vaccine versus placebo. These receptors were collected from a person between 18 and 65 years old who received the Ad26.COV2.S COVID-19 vaccine or a placebo. The CDR3 runs from the conserved cysteine through the conserved F or W. The D gene is left open where the match is weak. Expanded clones are given a class, and other clones once, few, many or no size at all.

CDR3	DNA	size	V	J	D
CSASRTAGGLQPQHF	TGCAGTGCTAGTAGGACGGCAGGGGGTCTTCAGCCCCAGCATTTT	NA	TRBV20-1	TRBJ1-5	TRBD1
CASSQGSDEKLFF	TGCGCCAGCAGCCAAGGCTCAGATGAAAAACTGTTTTTT	NA	TRBV4-1	TRBJ1-4	NA
CASSETEDTQYF	TGTGCCAGCAGCGAGACCGAGGATACGCAGTATTTT	NA	TRBV28	TRBJ2-3	NA
CASSQSPGGFAGELFF	TGCGCCAGCAGCCAATCCCCGGGAGGCTTCGCCGGGGAGCTGTTTTTT	NA	TRBV4-3	TRBJ2-2	TRBD2
CASSRGPSTGSYEQYF	TGTGCCAGCAGCCGCGGCCCTTCGACGGGCTCCTACGAGCAGTACTTC	NA	TRBV5-5	TRBJ2-7	NA
CAISESTGHQRYEQYF	TGTGCCATCAGTGAGTCGACAGGCCACCAACGCTACGAGCAGTACTTC	NA	TRBV10-3	TRBJ2-7	NA
CATSGYRDRGIGELFF	TGTGCCACCAGCGGTTACCGGGACAGGGGTATCGGGGAGCTGTTTTTT	NA	TRBV15	TRBJ2-2	TRBD1
CASSQGDANYEQYF	TGTGCCAGCAGCCAAGGGGACGCCAACTACGAGCAGTACTTC	NA	TRBV3-1/TRBV3-2	TRBJ2-7	NA
CASSNRVGRDNTGELFF	TGTGCCAGCTCAAACCGGGTCGGCAGGGATAACACCGGGGAGCTGTTTTTT	NA	TRBV18	TRBJ2-2	NA
CASSHADRGNQPQHF	TGTGCCAGCAGCCACGCTGACAGGGGCAATCAGCCCCAGCATTTT	NA	TRBV7-6	TRBJ1-5	TRBD1
CASSDSYPEAFF	TGTGCCAGCAGCGATTCTTACCCTGAAGCTTTCTTT	NA	TRBV7-9	TRBJ1-1	NA
CASSDSGHGTQYF	TGTGCCAGCAGCGATTCAGGGCACGGGACCCAGTACTTC	NA	TRBV7-2	TRBJ2-5	NA
CASSATGYHPGTQYAQYF	TGTGCCAGCAGTGCAACCGGATACCACCCCGGGACACAGTACGCGCAGTACTTC	NA	TRBV25-1	TRBJ2-7	NA
CASSQRTSGRRPLEQYF	TGTGCCAGCAGTCAACGGACTAGCGGGAGACGTCCCCTCGAGCAGTACTTC	NA	TRBV6-6	TRBJ2-7	TRBD2
CSVQDRAYEQYF	TGCAGCGTTCAGGACAGGGCCTACGAGCAGTACTTC	NA	TRBV29-1	TRBJ2-7	TRBD1
CASSRRTADNEKLFF	TGCGCCAGCAGCCGCAGGACGGCTGATAATGAAAAACTGTTTTTT	NA	TRBV4-3	TRBJ1-4	NA
CASRDSRGRREQYF	TGTGCCAGCAGGGATTCCAGGGGTCGTCGCGAGCAGTACTTC	NA	TRBV13	TRBJ2-7	NA
CASSYAGLAGGNEQYF	TGTGCCAGCAGTTACGCGGGACTAGCGGGAGGGAACGAGCAGTACTTC	NA	TRBV6-5	TRBJ2-7	TRBD2
CASSPRGPGGYGYTF	TGCGCCAGCAGTCCCCGGGGACCTGGCGGCTATGGCTACACCTTC	once	TRBV23-1	TRBJ1-2	NA
CSVIRTGNTEAFF	TGCAGCGTTATTCGGACAGGGAACACTGAAGCTTTCTTT	NA	TRBV29-1	TRBJ1-1	TRBD1
CASSYRGVDEQFF	TGTGCCAGCAGTTACAGAGGGGTCGATGAGCAGTTCTTC	NA	TRBV6-2/TRBV6-3	TRBJ2-1	NA
CASSPLDEVQPQHF	TGTGCCAGCTCACCATTAGATGAAGTTCAGCCCCAGCATTTT	NA	TRBV18	TRBJ1-5	NA
CASSSTEILNSPLHF	TGTGCCAGCAGTTCCACAGAGATACTCAATTCACCCCTCCACTTT	NA	TRBV27	TRBJ1-6	NA
CASSSIDIAKNIQYF	TGTGCCAGCAGCTCAATCGACATAGCCAAAAACATTCAGTACTTC	few	TRBV7-2	TRBJ2-4	NA
CASSQGPLTGVQEQFF	TGTGCCAGCAGCCAGGGTCCGCTGACAGGGGTTCAGGAGCAGTTCTTC	NA	TRBV3-1/TRBV3-2	TRBJ2-1	TRBD1
CASSNLAGIKTQYF	TGCGCCAGCAGCAATCTAGCGGGGATAAAGACCCAGTACTTC	NA	TRBV4-1	TRBJ2-5	TRBD2
CASRKTGGSAEQYF	TGTGCCAGCAGAAAAACAGGGGGCAGCGCCGAGCAGTACTTC	NA	TRBV2	TRBJ2-7	TRBD1
CASSLPGSGNTIYF	TGTGCCAGCAGCTTACCAGGCTCTGGAAACACCATATATTTT	NA	TRBV7-9	TRBJ1-3	NA
CASSWRLLQETQYF	TGTGCCAGCAGCTGGAGGCTACTCCAAGAGACCCAGTACTTC	NA	TRBV7-9	TRBJ2-5	NA
CASSQVRGAGELFF	TGTGCCAGCAGCCAAGTCCGTGGGGCCGGGGAGCTGTTTTTT	NA	TRBV3-1/TRBV3-2	TRBJ2-2	NA
CAISVDRVRNEQFF	TGTGCCATCAGTGTAGACAGGGTGAGGAATGAGCAGTTCTTC	NA	TRBV10-3	TRBJ2-1	TRBD1
CASSLRAGATNYGYTF	TGTGCCAGCAGTTTAAGGGCAGGGGCTACTAACTATGGCTACACCTTC	NA	TRBV27	TRBJ1-2	NA
CASSPRGRGRRVNTEAFF	TGTGCCAGCAGCCCAAGGGGCCGGGGGCGCAGAGTGAACACTGAAGCTTTCTTT	once	TRBV3-1/TRBV3-2	TRBJ1-1	NA
CASRSGTRAGVINEQYF	TGTGCATCACGTAGCGGCACCAGAGCGGGAGTAATTAACGAGCAGTACTTC	few	TRBV19	TRBJ2-7	TRBD2
CASSPSGGALGELFF	TGTGCCAGCAGCCCTAGCGGGGGGGCGCTAGGGGAGCTGTTTTTT	NA	TRBV5-6	TRBJ2-2	TRBD2
CASSERTGHPEAFF	TGTGCCAGCAGTGAACGGACCGGGCATCCTGAAGCTTTCTTT	NA	TRBV6-4	TRBJ1-1	NA
CSVDRGLHEQYF	TGCAGCGTTGACAGGGGGCTCCACGAGCAGTACTTC	NA	TRBV29-1	TRBJ2-7	TRBD1
CAWRDRDRVYAEAFF	TGTGCCTGGAGGGACCGGGACAGGGTTTACGCTGAAGCTTTCTTT	NA	TRBV30	TRBJ1-1	TRBD1
CASSLALTYEQYF	TGTGCCAGCAGCTTAGCCCTGACCTACGAGCAGTACTTC	NA	TRBV7-2	TRBJ2-7	NA
CASRLAFACREKLFF	TGTGCAAGTCGCTTAGCCTTCGCGTGCCGCGAAAAACTGTTTTTT	NA	TRBV12-2	TRBJ1-4	NA
CSASLQGNQPQHF	TGCAGTGCTAGTTTACAGGGCAATCAGCCCCAGCATTTT	NA	TRBV20-1	TRBJ1-5	NA